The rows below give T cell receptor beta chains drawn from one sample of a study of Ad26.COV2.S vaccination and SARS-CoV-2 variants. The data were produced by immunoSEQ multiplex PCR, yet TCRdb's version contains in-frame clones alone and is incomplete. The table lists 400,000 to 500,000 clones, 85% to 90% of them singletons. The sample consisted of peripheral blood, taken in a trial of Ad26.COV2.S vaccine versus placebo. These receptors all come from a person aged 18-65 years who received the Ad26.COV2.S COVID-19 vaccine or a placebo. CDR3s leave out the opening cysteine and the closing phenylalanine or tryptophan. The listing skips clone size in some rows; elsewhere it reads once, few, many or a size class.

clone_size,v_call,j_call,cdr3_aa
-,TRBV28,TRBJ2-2,ASSLWEGELF
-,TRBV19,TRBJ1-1,ASSSRTGGMNTEAF
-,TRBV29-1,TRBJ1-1,SVATRAGTEAF
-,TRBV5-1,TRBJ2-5,ASSLMSGVAETQY
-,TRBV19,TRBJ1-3,ASSIGWDRISGNTIY
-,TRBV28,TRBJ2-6,ASSPREGANVLT
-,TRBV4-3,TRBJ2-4,ASSQRSGRGNIQY
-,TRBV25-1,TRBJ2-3,ASSEASGGWADTQY
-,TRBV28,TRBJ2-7,ASSLHGGALEQY
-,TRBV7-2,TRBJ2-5,ASSFQRGDGETQY
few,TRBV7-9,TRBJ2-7,ASSPGAALREQY
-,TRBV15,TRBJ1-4,ATSRGTGIGGEKLF
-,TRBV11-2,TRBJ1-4,ASSLRPGQGHEKLF
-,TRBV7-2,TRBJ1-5,ASSAMTGTENQPQH
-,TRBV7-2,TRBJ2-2,ASSLEGARVTGELF
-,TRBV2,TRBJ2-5,ASSDLQLQETQY
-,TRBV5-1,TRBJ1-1,ASSLVGRKTEAF
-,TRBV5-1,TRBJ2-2,ASNMNGGSGELF
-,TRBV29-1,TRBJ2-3,SVPPSTDTQY
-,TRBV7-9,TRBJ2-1,ASSLLLLGHQEQF
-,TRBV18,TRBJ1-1,ASSPPGGGRNEAF
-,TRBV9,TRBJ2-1,ASSVDVGDEQF
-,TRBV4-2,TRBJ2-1,ASSQFDVYEQF
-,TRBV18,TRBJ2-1,ASHQSVLRNNEQF
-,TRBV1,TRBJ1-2,TSSQEGGPSNYGYT
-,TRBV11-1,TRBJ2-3,ASSLSTEDTQY
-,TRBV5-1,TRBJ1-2,ASSASANAGLGGYT
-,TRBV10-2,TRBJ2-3,ASSRSTDTQY
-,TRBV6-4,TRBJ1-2,ATYTPSHRYT
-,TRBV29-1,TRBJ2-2,SVVSGTGELF
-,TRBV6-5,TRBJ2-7,ASSYWKLEPYEQY
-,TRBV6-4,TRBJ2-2,ASSDLFYAGELF
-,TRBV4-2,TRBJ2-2,ASSQVVGWDLNTGELF
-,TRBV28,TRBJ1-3,ASSNLAGNTIY
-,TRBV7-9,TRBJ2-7,ASSLQGTYEQY
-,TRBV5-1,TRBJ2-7,ASSFSITGTGRYEQY
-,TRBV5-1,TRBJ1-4,ASSLFAGNEKLF
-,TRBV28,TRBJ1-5,ASSMYSSNQPQH
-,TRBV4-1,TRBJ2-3,ASSQVSRSADTQY
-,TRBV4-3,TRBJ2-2,ASSQGAAGDRTGELF
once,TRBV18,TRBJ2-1,ASSGLQRMGEQF
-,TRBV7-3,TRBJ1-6,ASSLTPGGNSPLH
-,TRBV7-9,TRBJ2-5,ASSLSSGGLTQY
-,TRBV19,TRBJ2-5,ASRRQGQETQY
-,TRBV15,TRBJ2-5,ATSREERGRIETQY
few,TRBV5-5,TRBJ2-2,ASSRTATGELF
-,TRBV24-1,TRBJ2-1,ATSDPSTSLGAYNEQF
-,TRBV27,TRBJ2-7,ASLPTDPGLANPYEQY
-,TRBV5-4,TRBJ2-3,ASSPRGVIRGGTQY
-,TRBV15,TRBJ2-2,ATSDYWEDSSTGELF
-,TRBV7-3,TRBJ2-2,ASSLNGGPPGELF
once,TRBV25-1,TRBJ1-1,ASQQRNTEAF
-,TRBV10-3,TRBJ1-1,AISDRGTEAF
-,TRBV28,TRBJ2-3,ASSFLADTQY
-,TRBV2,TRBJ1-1,AYGLGDGYTEAF
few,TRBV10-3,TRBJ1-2,AITEGITNYGYT
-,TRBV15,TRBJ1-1,ATSRDRVNTEAF